Shown below are 2 T cell receptor beta chains from a single sample sequenced in a study of blood T cell repertoires in COVID-19. Generated by immunoSEQ multiplex PCR, the TCRdb table keeps only in-frame clones and is missing some. Altogether fewer than 50,000 clones are present, about 85% being singletons, with the ten largest covering roughly 33%. Sequenced input: peripheral blood. These TCRs come from a woman older than 75 with acute or convalescent COVID-19.

The rearrangement joins TRBV5-1 to TRBJ2-1; D is ambiguous. In germline, CDR1 is SGHRS, CDR2 YFSETQ. The CDR3 covers 12 residues. With 8 bases removed from V and 4 bases from J, the gap between germline ends came to 10 bases. In DNA, the CDR3 is TGCGCCAGTGGAGTGGATTACAATGAGCAGTTCTTC. It yields the protein CASGVDYNEQFF.

The CDR3 bases are TGTGCCAGTAGTATCCGAGTCTCGACAGGGAAAGCGGTTGGCTACACCTTC. Translated, it gives CASSIRVSTGKAVGYTF. V gene TRBV19 combines with J gene TRBJ1-2, with 7 bases aligning to TRBD1. This CDR3 is built from 17 residues. The ends lost 3 bases at V and 7 bases at J; junction bases unmatched: 17. Germline V gives CDR1 LNHDA, CDR2 SQIVND (reference sequence).